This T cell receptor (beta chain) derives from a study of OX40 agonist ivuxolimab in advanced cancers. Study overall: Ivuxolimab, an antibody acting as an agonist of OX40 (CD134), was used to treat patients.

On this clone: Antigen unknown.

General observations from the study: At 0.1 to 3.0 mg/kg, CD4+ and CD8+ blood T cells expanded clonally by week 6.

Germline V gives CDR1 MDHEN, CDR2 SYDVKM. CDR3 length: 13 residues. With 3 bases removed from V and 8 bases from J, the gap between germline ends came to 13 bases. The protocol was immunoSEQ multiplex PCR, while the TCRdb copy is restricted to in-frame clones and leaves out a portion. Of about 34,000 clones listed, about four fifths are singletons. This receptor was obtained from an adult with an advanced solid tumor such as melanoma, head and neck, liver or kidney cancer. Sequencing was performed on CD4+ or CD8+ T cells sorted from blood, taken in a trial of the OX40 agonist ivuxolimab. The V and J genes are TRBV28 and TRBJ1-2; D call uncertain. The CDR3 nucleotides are TGTGCCAGCAGTTTCGGCCGGGCGGGAGGCTACACCTTC. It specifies CASSFGRAGGYTF.